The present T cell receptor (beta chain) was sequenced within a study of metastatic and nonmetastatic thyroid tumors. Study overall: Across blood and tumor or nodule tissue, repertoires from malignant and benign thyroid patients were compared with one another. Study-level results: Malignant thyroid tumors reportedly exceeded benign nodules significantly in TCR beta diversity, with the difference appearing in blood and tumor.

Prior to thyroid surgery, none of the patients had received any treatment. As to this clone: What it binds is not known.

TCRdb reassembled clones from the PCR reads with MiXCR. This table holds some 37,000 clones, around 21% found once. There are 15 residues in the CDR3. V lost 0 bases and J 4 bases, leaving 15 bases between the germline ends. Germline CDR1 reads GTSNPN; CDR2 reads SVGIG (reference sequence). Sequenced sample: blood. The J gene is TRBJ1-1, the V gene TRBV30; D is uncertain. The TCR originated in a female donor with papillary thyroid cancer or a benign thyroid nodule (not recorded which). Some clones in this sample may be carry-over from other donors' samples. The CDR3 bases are TGTGCCTGGAGTGTACGGGGTAGAGTTAGCACTGAAGCTTTCTTT. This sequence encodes CAWSVRGRVSTEAFF.